This T cell receptor (beta chain) was sequenced for a study of T cell clonality in common variable immunodeficiency. General study results and limits: Reportedly, TCR beta sequences from common variable immunodeficiency showed fewer deletions and N-nucleotide insertions. Repertoire-complication correlations in CVID were limited by patient heterogeneity.

This clone was picked up a small number of times. Its antigen is unknown. Coverage ceases 3 residues before the CDR3 finishes, and the germline J gene fills in the end. TCRdb keeps only in-frame clones here, not all; method: immunoSEQ multiplex PCR. The sample contains 28,000 or so clones, none of them singletons. Replacement immunoglobulin had been given to every CVID subject for at least one year. Deletions cut 5 bases from V and 3 bases from J, with 14 bases between. The CDR3 runs 14 residues. Germline CDR1 reads SGHDT; CDR2 reads YYEEEE. This clonotype originated in a human donor with common variable immunodeficiency. The chain links TRBV5-6 to TRBJ1-2, with TRBD1 as a possible D gene (5 bases). Sequenced: peripheral blood mononuclear cells. The CDR3 DNA, read in part, is TGTGCCAGCAGTTCAATCGGGGGGGACTATGGC. As protein: CASSSIGGDYG. In full, the CDR3 is CASSSIGGDYGYTF.